This T cell receptor (beta chain) appears in the sequencing data of a study of blood T cell repertoires in COVID-19. The ends lost 7 bases at V and 5 bases at J; junction bases unmatched: 8. Germline V CDR1 and CDR2: MDHEN, SYDVKM. This CDR3 spans 14 amino acids. TCRdb keeps only in-frame clones here, not all; method: immunoSEQ multiplex PCR. The data contain 410,000 or so clones, about 89% of them seen just once; the ten biggest clones take up about 1.6%. Recruited during active infection, patients (from Seattle) were subsequently followed longitudinally. Sequenced input: peripheral blood. The receptor was derived from a woman in her 40s with COVID-19, enrolled during active disease. The rearrangement joins TRBV28 to TRBJ2-5; 9 nucleotides align to TRBD2. CDR3 in DNA: TGTGCCAGCAACAGCCCTAGCGGGACGGAGACCCAGTACTTC. It translates to CASNSPSGTETQYF. The variable domain in full, with the rest retrieved from reference TRBV28 and TRBJ2-5, is DVKVTQSSRYLVKRTGEKVFLECVQDMDHENMFWYRQDPGLGLRLIYFSYDVKMKEKGDIPEGYSVSREKKERFSLILESASTNQTSMYLCASNSPSGTETQYFGPGTRLLVL.